This T cell receptor (beta chain) was retrieved from a study of T cell responses to AZD1222 COVID-19 vaccine. Clones were sequenced by immunoSEQ multiplex PCR, and TCRdb holds only the in-frame ones, with some missing. The sample holds some 150,000 clones, 90% seen once. Whole-study results and caveats: Clonal diversity may have been underestimated, and the donors were mostly white British, with more females than males.

This clone was counted between two and nine times. No antigen is known for it. The origin of this receptor is an adult in good health. This material consisted of peripheral blood, taken on day 0 of AZD1222 vaccination.

The CDR3: CASSLSGTGNTEAFF. The CDR3 region has the DNA TGTGCCAGCAGCTTATCCGGGACAGGGAACACTGAAGCTTTCTTT. The chain links TRBV11-2 to TRBJ1-1; the match to TRBD1 covers 8 bases. J was trimmed by 1 base and V by 2 bases; bases with no gene match: 3. The germline V gene encodes CDR1 SGHAT and CDR2 FQNNGV. The CDR3 runs 15 residues. Filled out from reference TRBV11-2 and TRBJ1-1, the complete variable domain reads EAGVAQSPRYKIIEKRQSVAFWCNPISGHATLYWYQQILGQGPKLLIQFQNNGVVDDSQLPKDRFSAERLKGVDSTLKIQPAKLEDSAVYLCASSLSGTGNTEAFFGQGTRLTVV.